The source of this T cell receptor (beta chain) is a study of blood T cell repertoires in COVID-19 (dated by TCRdb to 2018 to 2021). For context, the study as a whole: Samples from collaborators originated in the United States, Italy and Spain and spanned both the acute and convalescent phases of COVID-19. The repertoires were released in a freely available public database meant as a resource for research on the immune response to SARS-CoV-2. The material from the prospective study consisted of cDNA or gDNA derived from T cells, B-cell-depleted T cells, or PBMCs. The samples were drawn from two sources: the first 160 participants of the ongoing ImmuneRACE study, and 1,254 subjects contributed by 6 global collaborators. Deeply sampled blood TCRbeta repertoires from subjects exposed to, actively infected with, or recovered from COVID-19 were included in the dataset. Sample metadata almost always included a de-identified subject ID, COVID-19 status, age in years and sex. Where available, HLA class I and class II types were taken from metadata supplied by the sample provider and were not determined by assay-based typing.

The collaborating institutions used their own protocols to collect whole blood in K2EDTA tubes. For TCRbeta analysis, collaborators shipped samples as frozen whole blood, isolated PBMCs, or DNA extracted from either of those sample types. Of note for this clone: Its recognized antigen is unknown. Base qualities are not at hand, and no much larger clone is one base apart.

Points the paper makes about the study in general: How much clinical and demographic metadata was included differed by source and by participant, and the metadata was provided uncurated.

TCRbeta CDR3 regions were amplified from genomic DNA by means of the immunoSEQ Assay, a bias-controlled multiplex PCR. On the study's bioinformatics: The number of nucleated cells in each sample was estimated from the amplification of reference gene primers within the assay. Sequence reads were collapsed and filtered to measure the absolute abundance of every unique TCRbeta CDR3 rearrangement. For each sample, productive Simpson clonality was calculated as the square root of Simpson's diversity index over productive rearrangements. Held by TCRdb, this immuneACCESS table contains in-frame sequences only and omits some clones. Under half of the omission traces to an unresolved V gene where checked; the cause of the rest is unknown. That table is the source of V, J and clone size, and D and trimming were worked out from the DNA. This sample lists 40,000 or so clones; 85% to 90% were detected once. Clones ranked in the top ten supply around 2.9% of the sample.

Its CDR3 holds 10 amino acids, cysteine through phenylalanine. Only the CDR3 DNA is retained, 30 bases long and in frame from the first base. In the germline V gene (reference sequence), CDR1 corresponds to DFQATT and CDR2 to SNEGSKA. V loses 5 bases, J loses 3 bases, and the germline ends lie 5 bases apart. Recombination joined TRBV20-1 with TRBJ2-7, with the D gene uncertain. Sequencing was performed on peripheral blood. This receptor was taken from a man over 45 with active COVID-19. Here the CDR3 is given as CSAPYYEQYF. The DNA reads TGCAGTGCTCCTTACTACGAGCAGTACTTC.